This is a list of T cell receptor beta chains from one sample in a study of Ad26.COV2.S vaccination and SARS-CoV-2 variants. Clones were sequenced by immunoSEQ multiplex PCR, and TCRdb holds only the in-frame ones, with some missing. The sample lists about 350,000 clones, approximately 86% occurring once. The sample was peripheral blood, taken in a trial of Ad26.COV2.S vaccine versus placebo. The receptors stem from a person aged 18-65 years who received the Ad26.COV2.S COVID-19 vaccine or a placebo. The CDR3 runs from the conserved cysteine through the conserved F or W. The D gene is left open where the match is weak. Clone size is stated in some rows and not others, as once, few, many or a class when expanded.

>TRBD2|TRBV6-2/TRBV6-3|few|TRBJ2-7
TGTGCCAGCAGTCCAACTAGCGAGTACGAGCAGTACTTC
CASSPTSEYEQYF
>.|TRBV11-1|.|TRBJ1-1
TGTGCCAGCAGCTTGGGACGAGGTATGAACACTGAAGCTTTCTTT
CASSLGRGMNTEAFF
>.|TRBV5-4|.|TRBJ1-2
TGTGCCAGCAGCTTGCCAGGGAACTATGGCTACACCTTC
CASSLPGNYGYTF
>TRBD1|TRBV28|few|TRBJ1-3
TGTGCCAGCAGTTACCAGGGGGGCTCTGGAAACACCATATATTTT
CASSYQGGSGNTIYF
>.|TRBV2|.|TRBJ2-7
TGTGCCAGCATCTCCTCCGCGGAGGGTTACTACGAGCAGTACTTC
CASISSAEGYYEQYF
>.|TRBV10-3|.|TRBJ1-2
TGTGCCATCCTTAGGGACGGCGGTTATGGCTACACCTTC
CAILRDGGYGYTF
>.|TRBV10-3|.|TRBJ2-3
TGTGCCATCAGTGACAGGGGCCAACCGACAGATACGCAGTATTTT
CAISDRGQPTDTQYF
>TRBD1|TRBV9|.|TRBJ1-3
TGTGCCAGCAGCCCAGGACAGGCCTCTGGAAACACCATATATTTT
CASSPGQASGNTIYF
>TRBD1|TRBV6-2/TRBV6-3|.|TRBJ1-2
TGTGCCAGCAGTCAGGACAGGGGAGGCGGCTACACCTTC
CASSQDRGGGYTF
>TRBD1|TRBV19|.|TRBJ1-1
TGTGCCAGTAGTCAACAGGGGGCTGGAACTGAAGCTTTCTTT
CASSQQGAGTEAFF
>TRBD2|TRBV3-1/TRBV3-2|.|TRBJ2-1
TGTGCCAGCAGCCTAGCGGGGGCCCTCAATGAGCAGTTCTTC
CASSLAGALNEQFF
>TRBD2|TRBV4-1|.|TRBJ2-2
TGCGCCAGCAGCCAATGGGAATGGGCGGGAGTTTCGAACACCGGGGAGCTGTTTTTT
CASSQWEWAGVSNTGELFF
>.|TRBV9|few|TRBJ1-5
TGTGCCAGCACTCGGGGAGATAGCAATCAGCCCCAGCATTTT
CASTRGDSNQPQHF
>.|TRBV10-2|.|TRBJ1-4
TGCGCCAGCAGCGCCGGGACACTTAATGAAAAACTGTTTTTT
CASSAGTLNEKLFF
>.|TRBV5-4|.|TRBJ1-4
TGTGCCAGCAGCCCGGGCCCGCCGGCTAATGAAAAACTGTTTTTT
CASSPGPPANEKLFF
>.|TRBV7-8|.|TRBJ1-2
TGTGCCAGCAGCTTAGGATCAACTAACTATGGCTACACCTTC
CASSLGSTNYGYTF
>TRBD1|TRBV5-4|.|TRBJ2-7
TGTGCCAGCAGCTCACATCCGCGACAGGGGGGAAACGAGCAGTACTTC
CASSSHPRQGGNEQYF
>TRBD2|TRBV7-9|few|TRBJ2-7
TGTGCCAGCAGCTTTTCACGGGAGGACGAGCAGTACTTC
CASSFSREDEQYF
>.|TRBV7-3|.|TRBJ2-7
TGTGCCAGCAGCAGGGGAAGCGGGTTTACCTACGAGCAGTACTTC
CASSRGSGFTYEQYF
>.|TRBV29-1|.|TRBJ2-1
TGCAGCGTTGAACAGCGCAGGGGCAATGAGCAGTTCTTC
CSVEQRRGNEQFF
>TRBD2|TRBV5-6|.|TRBJ2-7
TGTGCCAGCAGCCGGGGAGCGGGGGCCCTTAAGGACGAGCAGTACTTC
CASSRGAGALKDEQYF
>.|TRBV28|.|TRBJ2-1
TGTGCCAGCAGTTTAGCGGCCCAGGGCTACAATGAGCAGTTCTTC
CASSLAAQGYNEQFF
>TRBD1|TRBV5-1|.|TRBJ1-3
TGCGCCAGCAGCTTGCAGGGGGAAAGCTCTGGAAACACCATATATTTT
CASSLQGESSGNTIYF